Listed below are T cell receptor beta chains from one sample, sequenced in a study of read filtering for tumor transcriptome and immune sequencing. TCRdb re-derived calls from the reads in MiXCR, one entry per CDR3 protein. Among tens of thousands of distinct CDR3 sequences, about 15% were seen once, and the ten largest hold under 55%. The sample comprised a population of CD138-negative cells sorted from bone marrow. These receptors all stem from a donor over 35 with multiple myeloma. The CDR3 runs from the conserved cysteine through the conserved F or W. The D gene is left open where the match is weak. A row's size may be missing; if present it is once, few, many or a size class.

CDR3nt	CDR3aa	v_gene	j_gene	abundance	d_gene	len
TGCGCCAGCAGCTTGGCCGTAGCGGGAGGTTTCAATGAGCAGTTCTTC	CASSLAVAGGFNEQFF	TRBV5-1	TRBJ2-1	many	TRBD2	16
TGCAGTGCAACCGGGACTAGCGGGAGGAGTTTCTCCTACAATGAGCAGTTCTTC	CSATGTSGRSFSYNEQFF	TRBV20-1	TRBJ2-1	many	TRBD2	18
TGCAGTGCGGTGGACAGAGATGAAAAACTGTTTTTT	CSAVDRDEKLFF	TRBV20-1	TRBJ1-4	many	NA	12
TGTGCCAGCAGTTACCCGGAACAGGGGCAAGAGACCCAGTACTTC	CASSYPEQGQETQYF	TRBV6-5	TRBJ2-5	many	TRBD1	15
TGTGCCAGCAGTCCCCCCGGCTCTGGGGCCAACGTCCTGACTTTC	CASSPPGSGANVLTF	TRBV28	TRBJ2-6	many	NA	15
TGTGCCAGCAGTTACCAGCGAACCTACGAGCAGTACTTC	CASSYQRTYEQYF	TRBV6-5	TRBJ2-7	many	NA	13
TGTGCCAGCAGCCAGATTCAGGGGGATCGATCCTACGAGCAGTACTTC	CASSQIQGDRSYEQYF	TRBV11-1	TRBJ2-7	NA	TRBD1	16
TGTGCCATCAGTGACAGGGTTTGGGAGACCCAGTACTTC	CAISDRVWETQYF	TRBV10-3	TRBJ2-5	NA	NA	13
TGCGCCAGCAGCTGGCTGACTAGCGGGAGTTACAATGAGCAGTTCTTC	CASSWLTSGSYNEQFF	TRBV5-1	TRBJ2-1	many	TRBD2	16
TGTGCCAGCAGCTTTATCCCAGGGGGTCCCCAGTACTTC	CASSFIPGGPQYF	TRBV7-2	TRBJ2-5	many	TRBD1	13
TGCGCCAGCAGCCCCGCGCCTGGGAATAGCAATCAGCCCCAGCATTTT	CASSPAPGNSNQPQHF	TRBV5-1	TRBJ1-5	few	NA	16
TGCAGCGTTCACGACAGGGGCACTGAAGCTTTCTTT	CSVHDRGTEAFF	TRBV29-1	TRBJ1-1	few	TRBD1	12
TGTGCCAGCAGCCTAGGGGGGGGTTACAATGAGCAGTTCTTC	CASSLGGGYNEQFF	TRBV2	TRBJ2-1	many	NA	14
TGTGCCAGCAGTACTCGGGACAGGGGGACCTACGAGCAGTACTTC	CASSTRDRGTYEQYF	TRBV6-5	TRBJ2-7	few	TRBD1	15
TGTGCCAGCAGCACGCCCGGGACTAGCGGGTACAATGAGCAGTTCTTC	CASSTPGTSGYNEQFF	TRBV7-3	TRBJ2-1	many	TRBD2	16
TGTGCCAGCAGCCAGGAAACCGGGACTAGCGGTAAGCAGTTCTTC	CASSQETGTSGKQFF	TRBV4-2	TRBJ2-1	many	TRBD2	15
TGTGCCTGGAGTGTAGATATGGGGACAGCCCTTTTGGGCAATGAGCAGTTCTTC	CAWSVDMGTALLGNEQFF	TRBV30	TRBJ2-1	many	TRBD1	18
TGTGCCAGCAGCCAAGATGGGACAGGGATTTCCTACGAGCAGTACTTC	CASSQDGTGISYEQYF	TRBV3-1	TRBJ2-7	many	TRBD1	16
TGTGCCACCAGTGATCCCCAGCCGGAGAGCTCCTACAATGAGCAGTTCTTC	CATSDPQPESSYNEQFF	TRBV24-1	TRBJ2-1	NA	NA	17
TGCAGTGCTGACAGGGTCCGTTTTGACAATGAGCAGTTCTTC	CSADRVRFDNEQFF	TRBV20-1	TRBJ2-1	many	TRBD1	14
TGTGCCAGTGCCCCACTAGCGGGAGGCCTCACATCCTACAATGAGCAGTTCTTC	CASAPLAGGLTSYNEQFF	TRBV19	TRBJ2-1	NA	TRBD2	18
TGTGCCAGCAGCTTGTCACTAGCGGTTAGCACAGATACGCAGTATTTT	CASSLSLAVSTDTQYF	TRBV7-2	TRBJ2-3	many	TRBD2	16
TGTGCCAGCAGCCAAGTCCGGGGGTTCACAGATACGCAGTATTTT	CASSQVRGFTDTQYF	TRBV14	TRBJ2-3	few	NA	15
TGTGCCAGCAGCTTGATCCCCTATCCAGATACGCAGTATTTT	CASSLIPYPDTQYF	TRBV7-3	TRBJ2-3	few	NA	14
TGTGCCAGCAGCTGGGACAGGGGAGGAAACACCATATATTTT	CASSWDRGGNTIYF	TRBV5-6	TRBJ1-3	many	TRBD1	14
TGTGCCAGCAGCTTCGTGACAGGATGGACAGATACGCAGTATTTT	CASSFVTGWTDTQYF	TRBV7-9	TRBJ2-3	many	NA	15
TGTGCCAGCAGTGAGGGGGCGCGGAATCAGCCCCAGCATTTT	CASSEGARNQPQHF	TRBV2	TRBJ1-5	many	NA	14
TGTGCCGCCATGGTCGGAGGAGATGAGCAGTTCTTC	CAAMVGGDEQFF	TRBV6-1	TRBJ2-1	NA	NA	12
TGTGCCAGTAGTATGAAGGGAACAGGGTTCGGGGAGCTGTTTTTT	CASSMKGTGFGELFF	TRBV19	TRBJ2-2	many	NA	15
TGTGCCAGCAGTGAGACGACCCGGAGCAATCAGCCCCAGCATTTT	CASSETTRSNQPQHF	TRBV6-1	TRBJ1-5	few	NA	15
TGTGCCAGCAGCTTAGGGGGCTTGGCAGATACGCAGTATTTT	CASSLGGLADTQYF	TRBV7-3	TRBJ2-3	NA	NA	14
TGCGCCAGCAGCTTGGCGTCTAGCGGACCTACAGATACGCAGTGTTTT	CASSLASSGPTDTQCF	TRBV5-1	TRBJ2-3	NA	TRBD2	16
TGTGCCAGCGGGGAAGAAGACAACTGGTACCAAGAGACCCAGTACTTC	CASGEEDNWYQETQYF	TRBV25-1	TRBJ2-5	NA	NA	16
TGCGCCAGCAAAGCAGATTCCTACAATGAGCAGTTCTTC	CASKADSYNEQFF	TRBV5-1	TRBJ2-1	many	NA	13
TGCGCCAGCAGTTTACCGGGACAAACGAACACCGGGGAGCTGTTTTTT	CASSLPGQTNTGELFF	TRBV5-1	TRBJ2-2	many	NA	16
TGTGCCAGCAGTCCTGGACAGGGGTCTCAGCCCCAGCATTTT	CASSPGQGSQPQHF	TRBV25-1	TRBJ1-5	many	TRBD1	14
TGTGCCTGGAGTGTTACAGGGCAGAACTATGGCTACACCTTC	CAWSVTGQNYGYTF	TRBV30	TRBJ1-2	many	NA	14
TGCAGCGTTGAAGGGACAGACCAAGAGACCCAGTACTTC	CSVEGTDQETQYF	TRBV29-1	TRBJ2-5	many	NA	13
TGCGCCAGCAGCCAAGATTGGGGACAGGGCGGTCAGCCCCAGCATTTT	CASSQDWGQGGQPQHF	TRBV4-1	TRBJ1-5	many	TRBD1	16
TGTGCCAGCAGCTTAGATCACGAAAAACTGTTTTTT	CASSLDHEKLFF	TRBV11-3	TRBJ1-4	many	NA	12